This TCR beta chain is from a study of blood T cell repertoires in COVID-19 (dated by TCRdb to the early 2020s). Context from the whole study: The collaborator samples originated in the United States, Italy and Spain and spanned the acute and convalescent phases of COVID-19. The samples were drawn from the first 160 participants of the ongoing ImmuneRACE study and from more than 1,000 subjects provided by 6 global collaborators. The dataset comprised deeply sampled blood TCRbeta repertoires from subjects exposed to, actively infected with, or recovered from COVID-19. Sample metadata almost always included a de-identified subject ID, COVID-19 status, age in years and sex. The repertoires were released in a freely available public database meant as a resource for research on the immune response to SARS-CoV-2. HLA class I and class II types, where available, came from metadata supplied by the sample provider rather than from assay-based typing. The prospective study material was composed of cDNA or gDNA derived from T cells, B-cell-depleted T cells, or PBMCs. The investigation overall reported the following: The quantity of clinical and demographic metadata differed by source and by participant and was supplied without curation.

With regard to this clone: Its target antigen remains unknown. Base qualities are missing; no much larger clone stands one base away.

Via the germline V gene, CDR1 is SGHVS and CDR2 FQNEAQ. The CDR3 runs 15 amino acids, cysteine and phenylalanine included. Left in the record is the CDR3 DNA by itself, 45 bases read in frame from the first base. V is trimmed back by 2 bases and J by 4 bases, and the junction contains 6 bases that no gene match accounts for. TCRbeta CDR3 regions were amplified from genomic DNA using the immunoSEQ Assay, a bias-controlled multiplex PCR. Turning to the authors' computational methods: Within the assay, amplification of reference gene primers was used to estimate how many nucleated cells each sample contained. To quantify the absolute abundance of each unique TCRbeta CDR3 rearrangement, sequence reads were collapsed and filtered. For each sample, productive Simpson clonality was calculated as the square root of Simpson's diversity index over productive rearrangements. This immuneACCESS table, as held by TCRdb, lists in-frame sequences with V and J called but not all clones. Of the missing ones, under half trace to an unresolved V gene in checked studies; the others have no known cause. That table furnishes V, J and clone size, whereas the DNA furnished D and trimming. Counted in this sample were a few hundred thousand clones; over 75% of them appeared once. Roughly a tenth of the sample is in the top ten clones.

Enrolling through a virtual design, the prospective study's participants ranged in age from roughly 18 to 89 years and lived across roughly 24 United States geographic areas. In the prospective study, cohorts were assigned on the basis of participant-reported clinical history obtained from a screening survey and a study questionnaire. For ImmuneRACE Cohort 3, a participant was defined as recovered based on two consecutive negative NP/OP PCR tests, clearance by a healthcare professional, or resolution of symptoms. In the prospective study, whole blood, serum and a nasopharyngeal or oropharyngeal swab were collected from each participant by mobile phlebotomists. Additional blood draws and questionnaires over an approximately 2-month period could optionally be provided by prospective study participants. Prospective study blood samples were shipped either frozen or at room temperature before DNA extraction.

The sequence came from a woman in her forties who had recovered from COVID-19. Sequencing was carried out using PBMCs or T cells enriched from blood (not recorded which). The rearrangement joined TRBV7-8 to TRBJ2-7; the central 9 bases match TRBD1. The sequence in DNA is TGTGCCAGCAGCTTAAGCACAGGGGGCCAGTACGAGCAGTACTTC. This gives the protein CASSLSTGGQYEQYF.